A single sample gave rise to the 21 T cell receptor beta chains below, sequenced in a study of siplizumab effects on memory and regulatory T cells. Assay: immunoSEQ multiplex PCR; the TCRdb copy retains only in-frame clones and omits some. The sample consists of 100,000 or so clones, around 90% of them appearing once. The sequencing sample was made of non-Treg CD4+ T cells sorted from blood. The receptors originated from a human donor in good health.

This chain joins TRBV5-1 and TRBJ1-2; D gene uncertain. Germline CDR1 SGHRS, CDR2 YFSETQ. There are 15 residues in the CDR3. V was trimmed by 0 bases and J by 2 bases, leaving 11 bases between them. CDR3 sequence reads: CASSLASRTNYGYTF. CDR3 DNA sequence: TGCGCCAGCAGCTTGGCCTCTAGGACCAACTATGGCTACACCTTC.

The chain has TRBV15 and TRBJ1-5, with D maybe TRBD1 (6 bases). Deletions cut 6 bases from V and 7 bases from J, with 19 bases between. CDR3 length: 15 residues. Germline V gene sequence: CDR1 LNHNV, CDR2 YYDKDF (reference sequence). The CDR3 spells CATSSQGQAGQPQHF. As DNA, the CDR3 is TGTGCCACCAGTTCCCAGGGGCAGGCCGGGCAGCCCCAGCATTTT. Drawing the rest from reference TRBV15 and TRBJ1-5, the complete variable domain is DAMVIQNPRYQVTQFGKPVTLSCSQTLNHNVMYWYQQKSSQAPKLLFHYYDKDFNNEADTPDNFQSRRPNTSFCFLDIRSPGLGDTAMYLCATSSQGQAGQPQHFGDGTRLSIL.

V usage is TRBV28 and J usage is TRBJ1-1, with unresolved D. Germline loops: CDR1 MDHEN, CDR2 SYDVKM. V lost 6 bases, J lost 1 base, and 3 bases lay in between. The CDR3 contains 11 residues. Here the CDR3 reads CASRENTEAFF. The CDR3 DNA follows: TGTGCCAGCAGAGAGAACACTGAAGCTTTCTTT.

This sequence joins TRBV6-6 and TRBJ2-3; 10 bases are a match to TRBD1. Losses at the gene ends were 0 bases for V and 5 bases for J; bases not matched to a gene: 2. Germline CDR1 MNHNY, CDR2 SVGAGI (reference sequence). The CDR3 is 15 amino acids. The CDR3 loop reads CASSYSRDRGDTQYF. In DNA, the CDR3 is TGTGCCAGCAGTTACTCGAGGGACAGGGGAGATACGCAGTATTTT.

A word on this clone: At one end, the junction sequence differs from germline, possibly due to a read error. The rearrangement uses TRBV15 and TRBJ2-2; D call uncertain. CDR3 length equals 14 residues. Germline V gene lookup returns CDR1 LNHNV and CDR2 YYDKDF (reference sequence). The CDR3 protein is CATGRERTAGELFF. CDR3 sequence (DNA): TGTGCCACCGGCAGAGAACGAACGGCCGGGGAGCTGTTTTTT.

V gene TRBV5-8 combines with J gene TRBJ1-1, with D unresolved. The CDR3 has 17 residues. Trimming removed 0 bases from V and 1 base from J, with 16 bases in between. CDR1 is SGHTS and CDR2 is YDEGEE in the germline V gene. CDR3 sequence: CASSLAPNGLQNTEAFF. The CDR3 bases are TGTGCCAGCAGCTTGGCCCCCAACGGACTGCAGAACACTGAAGCTTTCTTT. Full variable domain (remainder filled in from reference TRBV5-8 and TRBJ1-1): EAGVTQSPTHLIKTRGQQATLRCSPISGHTSVYWYQQALGLGLQFLLWYDEGEERNRGNFPPRFSGRQFPNYSSELNVNALELEDSALYLCASSLAPNGLQNTEAFFGQGTRLTVV.

The chain carries TRBV7-6 and TRBJ2-7, with D maybe TRBD1 (5 bases). Trimming took 4 bases from V and 2 from J, leaving 12 bases between them. Per the germline V gene, CDR1 is SGHVS and CDR2 is FNYEAQ. The CDR3 has 14 amino acids. The CDR3 bases are TGTGCCAGCAGCTCCAGACAGAGACCCTACGAGCAGTACTTC. Its protein is CASSSRQRPYEQYF. The full variable domain, rest sourced from reference TRBV7-6 and TRBJ2-7, is GAGVSQSPRYKVTKRGQDVALRCDPISGHVSLYWYRQALGQGPEFLTYFNYEAQQDKSGLPNDRFSAERPEGSISTLTIQRTEQRDSAMYRCASSSRQRPYEQYFGPGTRLTVT.

In its sample, this clone is medium-sized. The chain has TRBV7-2 and TRBJ1-2; no definite D call. Germline values: CDR1 SGHTA, CDR2 FQGNSA. The CDR3 is 14 amino acids. V was trimmed by 4 bases and J by 0 bases, leaving 9 bases between them. The CDR3 DNA reads TGTGCCAGCAGCTCCGCGGGAGCTAACTATGGCTACACCTTC. This translates into CASSSAGANYGYTF.

This sequence joins TRBV5-1 and TRBJ2-2; TRBD1 matches at 10 bases. J lost 4 bases, V lost 0 bases, and 3 bases had no gene match. The CDR3 loop spans 16 amino acids. Germline CDR1 and CDR2: SGHRS and YFSETQ. Here the CDR3 DNA reads TGCGCCAGCAGCTTGGGGACAGGGGGATCCACCGGGGAGCTGTTTTTT. This sequence encodes CASSLGTGGSTGELFF.

The chain uses TRBV6-5 and TRBJ2-1; tentatively, D is TRBD1 or TRBD2 (5 bases each). The CDR3 contains 15 residues. Deletions cut 5 bases from V and 8 bases from J, with 19 bases between. Germline loops: CDR1 MNHEY, CDR2 SVGAGI. The CDR3 DNA reads TGTGCCAGCAGTCACCACGGGACCCGCCCCGATGAGCAGTTCTTC. Its protein product is CASSHHGTRPDEQFF.

The V call is TRBV28, the J call TRBJ1-5, with D possibly being TRBD1 (5 bases). Germline-derived CDR1 and CDR2 are MDHEN and SYDVKM. This CDR3 has 13 residues. V was pared by 7 bases and J by 1 base, with 8 bases between. The CDR3 DNA reads as TGTGCCAGCATCTCAGGGAGCAATCAGCCCCAGCATTTT. It specifies CASISGSNQPQHF. Based on the CDR3 plus reference TRBV28 and TRBJ1-5, the full variable domain is DVKVTQSSRYLVKRTGEKVFLECVQDMDHENMFWYRQDPGLGLRLIYFSYDVKMKEKGDIPEGYSVSREKKERFSLILESASTNQTSMYLCASISGSNQPQHFGDGTRLSIL.

The V and J genes are TRBV5-1 and TRBJ2-7, with 7 positions matching TRBD1. The V gene's germline CDR1 is SGHRS and CDR2 YFSETQ. The CDR3 contains 15 residues. Unmatched junction bases numbered 12, after V lost 5 bases and J lost 4 bases. The CDR3 loop reads CASRHATGQSYEQYF. In nucleotides, the CDR3 is TGCGCCAGCAGGCACGCCACGGGACAGTCTTACGAGCAGTACTTC.

The V call is TRBV5-4, the J call TRBJ2-3; 11 positions match TRBD2. Germline V CDR1 and CDR2: SGHNT, YYREEE (reference sequence). V shed 2 bases, J shed 3 bases, and the junction held 8 bases outside the gene matches. The CDR3 spans 17 residues. The CDR3 loop is CASSFPSGTSGTDTQYF. CDR3 in DNA: TGTGCCAGCAGCTTCCCATCCGGGACTAGCGGAACAGATACGCAGTATTTT.

The chain's CDR3 is CASSPKNTGELFF. Here the CDR3 DNA reads TGTGCCAGCTCCCCTAAGAACACCGGGGAGCTGTTTTTT. The gene calls are TRBV18 and TRBJ2-2, with D hard to call. The CDR3 sequence is 13 residues long. Germline V gene lookup returns CDR1 KGHSH and CDR2 LQKENI. Trimming removed 6 bases at V and 1 base at J, with 6 bases between.

The V call is TRBV18, the J call TRBJ1-1, with D possibly matching TRBD1 (5 bases). The CDR3 runs 12 residues. Germline CDR1 KGHSH, CDR2 LQKENI. The DNA for the CDR3 is TGTGCTTCCGGGGGATCGAACACTGAAGCTTTCTTT. As protein: CASGGSNTEAFF.

The chain links TRBV29-1 to TRBJ1-2; D possibly corresponds to TRBD1 (6 bases). There are 14 residues in the CDR3. Trimming cost V 5 bases and J 5 bases, with 18 bases left between them. CDR1 and CDR2 from the germline V gene are SQVTM and ANQGSEA. For the CDR3, the DNA is TGCAGCGTTCCACCCACAGGGTCCATTTATGGCTACACCTTC. Protein sequence: CSVPPTGSIYGYTF.

In the case of this clone: At one of its ends the junction is not consistent with the germline gene, which may arise from a read error. The chain employs TRBV5-8 and TRBJ1-3; D remains unclear. The length of the CDR3 is 9 residues. Per germline, CDR1 SGHTS and CDR2 YDEGEE. The CDR3 sequence: CASSLRATF. The DNA of the CDR3 is TGTGCCAGCAGCTTGCGGGCCACCTTT.

The rearrangement uses TRBV14 and TRBJ2-7; 9 nucleotides align to TRBD1. The germline V gene has CDR1 SGHDN and CDR2 FVKESK. This CDR3 has 14 residues. With V trimmed by 3 bases and J by 6 bases, 6 bases remained unmatched. The DNA for the CDR3 is TGTGCCAGCAGCCATTTGGTGACAGGGGGCGAGCAGTACTTC. Translation: CASSHLVTGGEQYF.

The chain joins TRBV11-2 to TRBJ2-3, with TRBD2 identical over 9 bases. Germline trimming cut 0 bases from V and 9 bases from J; bases unmatched to any gene: 10. The germline V gene has CDR1 SGHAT and CDR2 FQNNGV. This CDR3 spans 16 amino acids. The CDR3 DNA reads TGTGCCAGCAGCTTAGATGGACTAGCGCCTCTCAGGACGCAGTATTTT. It is translated as CASSLDGLAPLRTQYF.

This chain uses TRBV19 with TRBJ1-3; the match to TRBD1 covers 9 bases. V gave up 7 bases and J gave up 7 bases; unmatched junction bases: 8. The germline gives CDR1 LNHDA, CDR2 SQIVND (reference sequence). The CDR3 has 14 amino acids. CDR3 residues: CASKTSGTGNTIYF. As DNA, the CDR3 is TGTGCCAGTAAAACCTCTGGGACAGGGAACACCATATATTTT.

The chain employs TRBV29-1 and TRBJ2-7, with D possibly matching TRBD2 (5 bases). The CDR3 has 16 amino acids. Germline CDR1 reads SQVTM; CDR2 reads ANQGSEA. Trimming took 4 bases from V and 3 from J, leaving 22 bases between them. In DNA form, the CDR3 reads TGCAGCGTTGCCCCCCTGATGAGCGGAGCCTACTACGAGCAGTACTTC. The encoded protein is CSVAPLMSGAYYEQYF.